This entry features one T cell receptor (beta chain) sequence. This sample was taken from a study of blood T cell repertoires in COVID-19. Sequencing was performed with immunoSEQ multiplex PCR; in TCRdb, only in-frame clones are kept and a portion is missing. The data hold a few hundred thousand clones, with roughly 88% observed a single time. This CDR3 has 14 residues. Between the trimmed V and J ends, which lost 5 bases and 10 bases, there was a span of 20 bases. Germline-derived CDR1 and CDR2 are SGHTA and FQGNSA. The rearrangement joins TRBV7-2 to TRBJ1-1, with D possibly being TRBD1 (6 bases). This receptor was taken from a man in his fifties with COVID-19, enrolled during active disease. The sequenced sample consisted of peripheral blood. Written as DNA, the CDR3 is TGTGCCAGCAGCCAACAGGGACGCCACTGGGTAGCTTTCTTT. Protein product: CASSQQGRHWVAFF.